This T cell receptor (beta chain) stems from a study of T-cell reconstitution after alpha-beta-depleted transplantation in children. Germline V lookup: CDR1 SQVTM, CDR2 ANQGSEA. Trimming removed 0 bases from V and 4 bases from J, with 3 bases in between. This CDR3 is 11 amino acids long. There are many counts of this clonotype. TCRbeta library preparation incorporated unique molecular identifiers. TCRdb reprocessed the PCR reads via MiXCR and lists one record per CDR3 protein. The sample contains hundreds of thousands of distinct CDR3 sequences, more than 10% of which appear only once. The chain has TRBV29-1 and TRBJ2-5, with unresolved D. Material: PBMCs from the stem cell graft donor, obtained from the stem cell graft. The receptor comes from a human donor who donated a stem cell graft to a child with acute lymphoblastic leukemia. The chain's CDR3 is CSVEELETQYF. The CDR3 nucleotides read TGCAGCGTTGAAGAATTAGAGACCCAGTACTTC.